These 27 T cell receptor beta chains were all obtained from the same sample, sequenced in a study of siplizumab effects on memory and regulatory T cells. Only in-frame clones appear in the TCRdb table, and some are missing; sequencing was by immunoSEQ multiplex PCR. The sample records about 110,000 clones, 90% to 95% being singletons. Specimen: CD4+ T cells sorted from blood. The receptors here all came from a human donor in good health.

The chain employs TRBV14 and TRBJ2-7, with TRBD2 matching over 11 bases. The germline gives CDR1 SGHDN, CDR2 FVKESK. V lost 4 bases, J lost 2 bases, and 4 bases stayed unmatched. The CDR3 length is 15 residues. This CDR3 is CASSLTSGGTYEQYF. The CDR3 region has the DNA TGTGCCAGCAGCCTAACTAGCGGGGGCACCTACGAGCAGTACTTC.

The chain links TRBV7-2 to TRBJ2-2, with a weak D call TRBD2 (6 bases). Germline CDR1 SGHTA, CDR2 FQGNSA. CDR3 length: 15 amino acids. V was trimmed by 4 bases and J by 1 base, leaving 10 bases between them. CDR3 protein: CASSSDSGNTGELFF. For the CDR3, the DNA is TGTGCCAGCAGCTCCGATAGCGGGAACACCGGGGAGCTGTTTTTT.

The J gene is TRBJ2-1, the V gene TRBV9; 7 bases line up with TRBD1. Trimming removed 4 bases from V and 1 base from J; junction bases left unmatched: 8. This CDR3 is built from 16 residues. CDR1 is SGDLS, CDR2 YYNGEE, per germline. The CDR3 DNA sequence: TGTGCCAGCAGCCCGAAAGGGGGCCAATCCTACAATGAGCAGTTCTTC. This codes for CASSPKGGQSYNEQFF.

The count of this clone is one. The chain couples TRBV12-5 to TRBJ2-3; D unresolved. Trimming stripped 0 bases from V and 6 bases from J, with 13 bases between. This CDR3 comprises 15 residues. Germline V CDR1 and CDR2: LGHNT, FRNRAP. The CDR3 loop reads CASGLVVTDLDTQYF. The CDR3 nucleotides are TGTGCTAGTGGTTTGGTAGTGACGGATTTGGATACGCAGTATTTT.

The V gene is TRBV15, the J gene TRBJ1-1; 8 bases are shared with TRBD1. This CDR3 region has 16 residues. In germline, CDR1 is LNHNV, CDR2 YYDKDF (reference sequence). Trimming at V came to 1 base and at J to 1 base, leaving 5 bases not matched to a gene. As DNA, the CDR3 is TGTGCCACCAGCAGAGTTGTTGGACAGGGGAACACTGAAGCTTTCTTT. Its protein is CATSRVVGQGNTEAFF.

This chain joins TRBV5-1 and TRBJ2-2; 12 bases fit TRBD2. V shed 4 bases and J 6 bases; nucleotides not matched to a gene: 7. From germline, CDR1 is SGHRS and CDR2 YFSETQ. The CDR3 sequence is 16 residues long. CDR3 nucleotide sequence: TGCGCCAGCAGCCCCGGACTAGCGGGATTGGCCGGGGAGCTGTTTTTT. This translates into CASSPGLAGLAGELFF.

Note on this clone: Distinct nucleotide sequences in the sample also encode this CDR3. This chain uses TRBV14 with TRBJ2-7; D perhaps matches TRBD2 (5 bases). The germline V and J ends were trimmed by 0 bases and 3 bases, with 6 bases remaining between them. This CDR3 comprises 13 residues. From germline, CDR1 is SGHDN and CDR2 FVKESK. The CDR3 DNA reads TGTGCCAGCAGCCAAGATCGGGGCTACGAGCAGTACTTC. Its translation: CASSQDRGYEQYF.

The chain carries TRBV15 and TRBJ1-1; 7 bases map to TRBD1. There are 16 residues in the CDR3. V shed 0 bases, J shed 9 bases, and the junction held 13 bases outside the gene matches. The V gene's germline CDR1 is LNHNV and CDR2 YYDKDF (reference sequence). CDR3 sequence (DNA): TGTGCCACCAGCAGAGACCCACGAGCTACAGGGGAGAAAGCTTTCTTT. Translating gives CATSRDPRATGEKAFF.

J is TRBJ2-3 and V is TRBV5-6; D unresolved. CDR3 length: 11 amino acids. Germline-derived CDR1 and CDR2 are SGHDT and YYEEEE. Trimming removed 2 bases at V and 2 bases at J, with 0 bases between. The CDR3 reads CASSFTDTQYF. The CDR3 bases are TGTGCCAGCAGCTTCACAGATACGCAGTATTTT.

V gene TRBV30 combines with J gene TRBJ1-1; D might be TRBD1 (5 bases). The CDR3 consists of 12 residues. Trimming took off 2 bases at V and 10 bases at J, with 14 bases between the two ends. In germline, CDR1 is GTSNPN, CDR2 SVGIG (reference sequence). The CDR3 region has the DNA TGTGCCTGGAGTCCGCCGGGGGGAGGAGCTTTCTTT. The encoded protein is CAWSPPGGGAFF.

The rearrangement joins TRBV19 to TRBJ2-3; 9 bases line up with TRBD1. Trimming cost V 9 bases and J 0 bases; bases outside gene matches: 1. The CDR3 runs to 13 residues. Germline assignment: CDR1 LNHDA and CDR2 SQIVND (reference sequence). This CDR3 is CASGQGSTDTQYF. Written as DNA, the CDR3 is TGTGCCAGCGGACAGGGGAGCACAGATACGCAGTATTTT.

This clone came up once. The chain uses TRBV9 and TRBJ2-3; 8 nucleotides line up with TRBD2. Germline V CDR1 and CDR2: SGDLS, YYNGEE. This CDR3 has 13 amino acids. V gave up 6 bases and J gave up 5 bases; unmatched junction bases: 5. CDR3 region: CASTRGGQDTQYF. CDR3 in DNA: TGTGCCAGCACCCGGGGGGGCCAAGATACGCAGTATTTT.

This clone was detected only once. CDR3 loop: CSAVTGTVNTEAFF. CDR3 DNA: TGCAGCGCTGTTACCGGGACGGTAAACACTGAAGCTTTCTTT. The chain joins TRBV29-1 to TRBJ1-1, with TRBD1 as a possible D gene (5 bases). V gave up 7 bases and J gave up 2 bases, with 17 bases separating them. Germline V gene lookup returns CDR1 SQVTM and CDR2 ANQGSEA. CDR3 length equals 14 residues. The full variable domain, completed using reference TRBV29-1 and TRBJ1-1, is SAVISQKPSRDICQRGTSLTIQCQVDSQVTMMFWYRQQPGQSLTLIATANQGSEATYESGFVIDKFPISRPNLTFSTLTVSNMSPEDSSIYLCSAVTGTVNTEAFFGQGTRLTVV.

The chain joins TRBV11-2 to TRBJ2-2; 11 bases are a match to TRBD2. The V gene end was trimmed by 4 bases and the J gene end by 6 bases; junction bases not matched to a gene: 7. Per germline, CDR1 SGHAT and CDR2 FQNNGV. CDR3 length equals 16 residues. For the CDR3, the DNA is TGTGCCAGCAGCTCCGTATATAGCGGGAGGGCCGGGGAGCTGTTTTTT. Its protein is CASSSVYSGRAGELFF. Full variable domain (remainder filled in from reference TRBV11-2 and TRBJ2-2): EAGVAQSPRYKIIEKRQSVAFWCNPISGHATLYWYQQILGQGPKLLIQFQNNGVVDDSQLPKDRFSAERLKGVDSTLKIQPAKLEDSAVYLCASSSVYSGRAGELFFGEGSRLTVL.

The chain has TRBV5-1 and TRBJ2-7; 8 bases line up with TRBD1. From germline, CDR1 is SGHRS and CDR2 YFSETQ. The V segment lost 4 bases and the J segment 3 bases; nucleotides outside the gene matches: 9. The CDR3 length is 15 residues. CDR3 in DNA: TGCGCCAGCAGCCTGACAGGGGTTGAATACTACGAGCAGTACTTC. Translation: CASSLTGVEYYEQYF.

The chain links TRBV6-1 to TRBJ1-6; D is perhaps TRBD1 (5 bases). Germline CDR1 and CDR2: MNHNS and SASEGT. This CDR3 has 15 amino acids. Trimming removed 0 bases at V and 9 bases at J, with 12 bases between. As DNA, the CDR3 is TGTGCCAGCAGTGAAGCCCGGGGGGGTGGTTCACCCCTCCACTTT. Protein: CASSEARGGGSPLHF.

The CDR3 DNA follows: TGTGCCAGCAGCTTAGCGCGGGAAGAGACCCAGTACTTC. It is translated as CASSLAREETQYF. The J gene is TRBJ2-5, the V gene TRBV7-2; possible D gene TRBD2, 5 bases. This CDR3 has 13 residues. Germline V gene lookup returns CDR1 SGHTA and CDR2 FQGNSA. The germline V and J ends were trimmed by 0 bases and 3 bases, with 5 bases remaining between them.

The CDR3 sequence is CASSFKDNTEAFF. For the CDR3, the DNA is TGTGCCAGCAGCTTTAAGGATAACACTGAAGCTTTCTTT. The V call is TRBV7-9, the J call TRBJ1-1; D not resolved. Germline values: CDR1 SEHNR, CDR2 FQNEAQ (reference sequence). Between the trimmed V and J ends, which lost 3 bases and 2 bases, there was a span of 7 bases. The length of the CDR3 is 13 residues.

The chain recombines TRBV12-5 with TRBJ1-1, with D tentatively TRBD1 (5 bases). CDR1 LGHNT and CDR2 FRNRAP come from the germline V gene. CDR3 length equals 15 residues. V gave up 1 base and J gave up 1 base, with 10 bases separating them. The CDR3: CASGLGGLTNTEAFF. CDR3 coding DNA: TGTGCTAGTGGTTTGGGGGGCTTAACGAACACTGAAGCTTTCTTT.

As regards this clone: Other DNA variants within this sample encode the same CDR3. The chain recombines TRBV30 with TRBJ1-4, with TRBD1 as a possible D gene (5 bases). The CDR3 is 13 amino acids. Per the germline V gene, CDR1 is GTSNPN and CDR2 is SVGIG (reference sequence). The germline V and J ends were trimmed by 1 base and 3 bases, with 6 bases remaining between them. As DNA, the CDR3 is TGTGCCTGGAGTGGGGGGGCTAATGAAAAACTGTTTTTT. Translated: CAWSGGANEKLFF.

The chain recombines TRBV7-8 with TRBJ1-4; weak D call: TRBD1 (5 bases). This CDR3 comprises 18 residues. In germline, CDR1 is SGHVS, CDR2 FQNEAQ. V shed 5 bases and J shed 8 bases, with 27 bases lying between them. The CDR3 loop is CASSPPAGTTLTLEKLFF. The CDR3 coding sequence is TGTGCCAGCAGCCCCCCGGCGGGGACCACCTTAACTTTGGAAAAACTGTTTTTT.

The chain combines TRBV11-2 with TRBJ2-1, with D unresolved. Trimming took off 1 base at V and 8 bases at J, with 6 bases between the two ends. Germline V lookup: CDR1 SGHAT, CDR2 FQNNGV. The CDR3 is made up of 12 amino acids. The CDR3 region has the DNA TGTGCCAGCAGCTTAGTCCTGTATGAGCAGTTCTTC. Its translation: CASSLVLYEQFF.

The genes are TRBV27 and TRBJ1-2; tentative D call: TRBD1 (5 bases). CDR1 and CDR2 (germline): MNHEY, SMNVEV (reference sequence). The CDR3 length is 15 residues. The ends were cut back, 3 bases at V and 4 bases at J, with 15 bases in the middle. The DNA of the CDR3 is TGTGCCAGCAGTTTCTCCGGGGGGGTGGCCTATGGCTACACCTTC. It encodes CASSFSGGVAYGYTF.

The chain combines TRBV6-5 with TRBJ2-3; 9 bases are shared with TRBD2. There are 16 residues in the CDR3. V gave up 4 bases and J gave up 6 bases; unmatched junction bases: 11. Germline CDR1 MNHEY, CDR2 SVGAGI. DNA for the CDR3: TGTGCCAGCAGTTCCTCAGGCGGGAGGGCCGCGGATACGCAGTATTTT. Translating it yields CASSSSGGRAADTQYF.

This clone came up once. This CDR3 reads CAWSVGVTGNTIYF. The CDR3 coding sequence is TGTGCCTGGAGTGTGGGAGTAACGGGAAACACCATATATTTT. The rearrangement uses TRBV30 and TRBJ1-3; D call uncertain. Trimming stripped 0 bases from V and 4 bases from J, with 10 bases between. Germline CDR1 GTSNPN, CDR2 SVGIG (reference sequence). This CDR3 comprises 14 residues.

Only one count was recorded for this clone. The rearrangement joins TRBV10-2 to TRBJ2-7; TRBD2 matches at 11 bases. The germline gives CDR1 WSHSY, CDR2 SAAADI. Unmatched junction bases numbered 4, after V lost 7 bases and J lost 2 bases. This CDR3 has 14 amino acids. The CDR3 protein is CASTLAGGTYEQYF. Here the CDR3 DNA reads TGCGCCAGCACCCTAGCGGGGGGCACCTACGAGCAGTACTTC.

This chain uses TRBV13 with TRBJ2-1; 11 bases align to TRBD2. The V and J ends lost 5 bases and 6 bases, in that order; junction bases with no gene match: 9. CDR1 is PRHDT and CDR2 is FYEKMQ in the germline V gene (reference sequence). CDR3 size: 16 residues. CDR3: CASSPLAGGASNEQFF. Written as DNA, the CDR3 is TGTGCCAGCAGCCCTCTAGCGGGAGGCGCCTCCAATGAGCAGTTCTTC.